The present entry profiles one T cell receptor (beta chain) with its context. What it recognizes is unknown. Average productive template count per sample was roughly 40,000. The method was immunoSEQ multiplex PCR; TCRdb's version includes in-frame clones alone and lacks a portion of them. The data show about 7,000 clones, around 52% seen once. This specimen belongs to a study of STAT3 mutations in large granular lymphocyte leukemia. The wider study: Canonical activating STAT3 mutations were detected in roughly half of the longitudinally sequenced T-LGLL patients. Approximately 40% of treated T-LGLL patients showed hematologic response to immunosuppression.

The CDR3 extends over 14 amino acids. Per germline, CDR1 SGHTS and CDR2 YDEGEE. With 1 base removed from V and 0 bases from J, the gap between germline ends came to 7 bases. The study, taken as a whole, reports: Every T-cell large granular lymphocyte leukemia patient had at least one immunodominant TCR beta clonotype. TCR clonotype switching after therapy occurred in about 35% of the 18 patients.

The J gene is TRBJ2-5, the V gene TRBV5-8, with D perhaps matching TRBD2 (6 bases). Source material: peripheral blood mononuclear cells. The sequence was obtained from a boy between 10 and 17 years old with T-cell large granular lymphocyte leukemia. Some clones in this sample may be carry-over from other donors' samples. The CDR3 DNA reads as TGTGCCAGCAGCTTGCTAGCGTACCAAGAGACCCAGTACTTC. Protein product: CASSLLAYQETQYF.